This TCR beta chain was sequenced for a study of cytotoxic CD8 clonotypes in ibrutinib-treated CLL. Whole-study context: Following a median roughly 13 months of treatment, with a range of 6 to 36, response samples were taken.

Sequencing used immunoSEQ multiplex PCR; TCRdb keeps in-frame clones, though not all of them. This sample has roughly 250,000 clones, with under 75% found just once. V lost 0 bases and J 2 bases, leaving 11 bases between the germline ends. Looked up from germline, CDR1 is ENHRY and CDR2 is SYGVKD. The CDR3 is 16 residues long. Notes on this clone: Its antigen is still unknown.

Study-wide findings and caveats: Timing of sampling differed between sustained-remission and progressing patients.

The origin of this receptor is a human donor with chronic lymphocytic leukemia. Here the sequenced sample was PBMCs, taken after 24 months of ibrutinib treatment. This chain joins TRBV10-3 and TRBJ2-1, with no clear D. The CDR3 spells CAISESERVTYNEQFF. CDR3 DNA: TGTGCCATCAGTGAGTCTGAACGGGTGACCTACAATGAGCAGTTCTTC.